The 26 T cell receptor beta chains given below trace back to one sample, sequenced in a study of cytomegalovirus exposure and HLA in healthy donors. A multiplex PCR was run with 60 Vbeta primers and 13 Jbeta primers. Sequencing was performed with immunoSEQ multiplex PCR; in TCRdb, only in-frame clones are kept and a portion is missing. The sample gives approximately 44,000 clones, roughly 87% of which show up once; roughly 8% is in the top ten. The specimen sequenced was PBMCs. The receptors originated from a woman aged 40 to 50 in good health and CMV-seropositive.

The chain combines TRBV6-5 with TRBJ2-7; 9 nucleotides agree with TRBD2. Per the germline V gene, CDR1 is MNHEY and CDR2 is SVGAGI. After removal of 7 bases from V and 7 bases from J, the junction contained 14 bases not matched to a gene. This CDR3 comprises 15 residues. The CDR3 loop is CASNPLAGQTGEQYF. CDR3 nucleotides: TGTGCCAGCAACCCACTAGCGGGCCAGACGGGGGAGCAGTACTTC.

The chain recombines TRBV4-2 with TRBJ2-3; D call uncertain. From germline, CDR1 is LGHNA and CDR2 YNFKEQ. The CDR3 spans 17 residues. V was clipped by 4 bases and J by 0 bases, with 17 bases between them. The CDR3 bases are TGTGCCAGCAGCCCGTCTCCCCTGATCACTAGCACAGATACGCAGTATTTT. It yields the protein CASSPSPLITSTDTQYF.

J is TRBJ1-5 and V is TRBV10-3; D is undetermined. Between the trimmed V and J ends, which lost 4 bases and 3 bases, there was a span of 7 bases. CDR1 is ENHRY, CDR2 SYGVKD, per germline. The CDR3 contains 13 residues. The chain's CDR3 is CAISGGDNQPQHF. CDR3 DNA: TGTGCCATCAGTGGAGGAGACAATCAGCCCCAGCATTTT.

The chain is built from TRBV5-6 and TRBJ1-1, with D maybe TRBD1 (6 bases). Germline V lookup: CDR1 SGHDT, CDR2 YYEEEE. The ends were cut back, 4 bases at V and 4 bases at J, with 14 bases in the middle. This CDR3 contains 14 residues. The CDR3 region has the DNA TGTGCCAGCAGCCCCAACTTGGACAGCACTGAAGCTTTCTTT. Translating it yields CASSPNLDSTEAFF.

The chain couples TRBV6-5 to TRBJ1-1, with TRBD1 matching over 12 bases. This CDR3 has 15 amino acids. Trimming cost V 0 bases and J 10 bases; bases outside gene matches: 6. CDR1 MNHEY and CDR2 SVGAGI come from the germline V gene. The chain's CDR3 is CASSYSRDRGLGAFF. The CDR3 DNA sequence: TGTGCCAGCAGTTACTCCCGGGACAGGGGGCTCGGAGCTTTCTTT.

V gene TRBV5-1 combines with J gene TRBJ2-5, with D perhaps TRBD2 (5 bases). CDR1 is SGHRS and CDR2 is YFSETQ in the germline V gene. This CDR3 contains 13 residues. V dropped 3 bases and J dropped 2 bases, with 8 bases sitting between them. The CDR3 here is CASSYSGQETQYF. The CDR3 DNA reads TGCGCCAGCAGCTACTCGGGGCAAGAGACCCAGTACTTC. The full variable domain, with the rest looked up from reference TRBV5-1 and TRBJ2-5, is KAGVTQTPRYLIKTRGQQVTLSCSPISGHRSVSWYQQTPGQGLQFLFEYFSETQRNKGNFPGRFSGRQFSNSRSEMNVSTLELGDSALYLCASSYSGQETQYFGPGTRLLVL.

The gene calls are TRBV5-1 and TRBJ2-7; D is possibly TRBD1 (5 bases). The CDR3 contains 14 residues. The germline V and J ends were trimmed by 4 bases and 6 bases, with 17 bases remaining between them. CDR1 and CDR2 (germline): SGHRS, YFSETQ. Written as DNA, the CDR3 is TGCGCCAGCAGCCCCATCGTGTCAGGGATCGAGCAGTACTTC. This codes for CASSPIVSGIEQYF.

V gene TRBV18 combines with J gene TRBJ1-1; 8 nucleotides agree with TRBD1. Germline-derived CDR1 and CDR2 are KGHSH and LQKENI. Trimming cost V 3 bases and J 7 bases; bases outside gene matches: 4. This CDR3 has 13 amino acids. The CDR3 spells CASSPQTGGEAFF. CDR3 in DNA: TGTGCCAGCTCACCTCAAACAGGGGGTGAAGCTTTCTTT. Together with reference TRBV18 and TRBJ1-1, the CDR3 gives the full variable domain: NAGVMQNPRHLVRRRGQEARLRCSPMKGHSHVYWYRQLPEEGLKFMVYLQKENIIDESGMPKERFSAEFPKEGPSILRIQQVVRGDSAAYFCASSPQTGGEAFFGQGTRLTVV.

The CDR3 DNA sequence: TGTGCCAGCAGCCCCCGCGGGAGTGGGAATGAGCAGTTCTTC. It specifies CASSPRGSGNEQFF. V is TRBV7-6 and J is TRBJ2-1, with 7 bases that match TRBD2. Trimming removed 5 bases from V and 7 bases from J; junction bases left unmatched: 8. CDR1 SGHVS and CDR2 FNYEAQ come from the germline V gene. CDR3 size: 14 residues.

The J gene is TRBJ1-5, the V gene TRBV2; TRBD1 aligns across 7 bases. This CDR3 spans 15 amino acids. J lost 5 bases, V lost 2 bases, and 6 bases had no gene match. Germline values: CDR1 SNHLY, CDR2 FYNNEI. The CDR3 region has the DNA TGTGCCAGCAGTGAATTACAGGGGAGTTATCAGCCCCAGCATTTT. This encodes CASSELQGSYQPQHF.

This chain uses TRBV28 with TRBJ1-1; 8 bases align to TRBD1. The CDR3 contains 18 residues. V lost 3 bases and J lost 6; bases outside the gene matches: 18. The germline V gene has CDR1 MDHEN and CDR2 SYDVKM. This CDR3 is CASSLVEQGGIKGSEAFF. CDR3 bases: TGTGCCAGCAGTTTGGTGGAACAGGGGGGAATTAAGGGCTCTGAAGCTTTCTTT.

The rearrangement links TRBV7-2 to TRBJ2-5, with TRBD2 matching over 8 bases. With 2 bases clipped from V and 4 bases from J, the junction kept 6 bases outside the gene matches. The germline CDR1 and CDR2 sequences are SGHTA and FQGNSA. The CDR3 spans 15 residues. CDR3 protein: CASSLSAGVGETQYF. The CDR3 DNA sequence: TGTGCCAGCAGCTTATCAGCGGGGGTAGGAGAGACCCAGTACTTC. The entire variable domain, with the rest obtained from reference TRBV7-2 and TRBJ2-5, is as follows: GAGVSQSPSNKVTEKGKDVELRCDPISGHTALYWYRQSLGQGLEFLIYFQGNSAPDKSGLPSDRFSAERTGGSVSTLTIQRTQQEDSAVYLCASSLSAGVGETQYFGPGTRLLVL.

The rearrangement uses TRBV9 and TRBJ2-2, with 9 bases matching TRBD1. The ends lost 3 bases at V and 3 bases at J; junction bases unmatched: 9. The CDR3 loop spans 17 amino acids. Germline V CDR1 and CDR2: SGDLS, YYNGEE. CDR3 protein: CASSDTLDRGDTGELFF. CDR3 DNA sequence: TGTGCCAGCAGCGACACTCTGGACAGGGGCGACACCGGGGAGCTGTTTTTT.

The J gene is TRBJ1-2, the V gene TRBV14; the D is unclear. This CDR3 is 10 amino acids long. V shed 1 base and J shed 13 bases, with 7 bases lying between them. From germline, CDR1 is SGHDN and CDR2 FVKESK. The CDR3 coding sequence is TGTGCCAGCAGCCAAGCGACTTCCACCTTC. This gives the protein CASSQATSTF.

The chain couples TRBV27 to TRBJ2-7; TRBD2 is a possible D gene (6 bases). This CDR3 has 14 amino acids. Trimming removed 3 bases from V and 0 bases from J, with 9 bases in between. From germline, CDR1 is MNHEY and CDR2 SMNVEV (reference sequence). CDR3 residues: CASSFRGSSYEQYF. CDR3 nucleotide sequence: TGTGCCAGCAGTTTTCGGGGGTCCTCCTACGAGCAGTACTTC.

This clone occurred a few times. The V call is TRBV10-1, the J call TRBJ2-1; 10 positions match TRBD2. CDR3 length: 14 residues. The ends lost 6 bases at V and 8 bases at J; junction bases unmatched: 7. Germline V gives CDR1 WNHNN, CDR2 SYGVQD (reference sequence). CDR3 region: CASRPGLANDEQFF. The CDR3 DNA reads TGCGCCAGCAGGCCGGGACTAGCGAACGATGAGCAGTTCTTC.

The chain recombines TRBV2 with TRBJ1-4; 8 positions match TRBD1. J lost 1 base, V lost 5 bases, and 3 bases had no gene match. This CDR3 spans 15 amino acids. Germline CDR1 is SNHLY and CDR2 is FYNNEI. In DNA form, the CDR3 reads TGTGCCAGCAGTTCACAGGGGGTAACTAATGAAAAACTGTTTTTT. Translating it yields CASSSQGVTNEKLFF.

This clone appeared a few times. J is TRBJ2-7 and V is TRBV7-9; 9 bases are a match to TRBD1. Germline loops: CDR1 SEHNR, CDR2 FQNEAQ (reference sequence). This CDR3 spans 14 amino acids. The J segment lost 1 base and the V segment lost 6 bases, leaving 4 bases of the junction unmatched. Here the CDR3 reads CASSRTGESYEQYF. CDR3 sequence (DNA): TGTGCCAGCAGTAGGACAGGGGAGTCCTACGAGCAGTACTTC.

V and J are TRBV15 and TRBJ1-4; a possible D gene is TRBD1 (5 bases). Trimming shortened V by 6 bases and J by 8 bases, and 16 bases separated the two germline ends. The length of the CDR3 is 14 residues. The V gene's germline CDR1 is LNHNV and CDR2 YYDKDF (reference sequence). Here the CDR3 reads CATSPPGTREKLFF. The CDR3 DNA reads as TGTGCCACCAGTCCCCCGGGGACTAGAGAAAAACTGTTTTTT.

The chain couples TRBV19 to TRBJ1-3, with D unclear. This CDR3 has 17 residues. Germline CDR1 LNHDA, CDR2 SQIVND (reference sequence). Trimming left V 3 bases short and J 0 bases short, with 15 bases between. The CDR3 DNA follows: TGTGCCAGTAGTATGGTATCAGGCCCCAGCTCTGGAAACACCATATATTTT. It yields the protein CASSMVSGPSSGNTIYF.

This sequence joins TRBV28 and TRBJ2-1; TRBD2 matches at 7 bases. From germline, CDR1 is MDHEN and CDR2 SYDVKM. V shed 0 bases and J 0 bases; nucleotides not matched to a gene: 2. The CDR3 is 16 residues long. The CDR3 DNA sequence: TGTGCCAGCAGTTTATGGACTAGCCTCTCCTACAATGAGCAGTTCTTC. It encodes CASSLWTSLSYNEQFF.

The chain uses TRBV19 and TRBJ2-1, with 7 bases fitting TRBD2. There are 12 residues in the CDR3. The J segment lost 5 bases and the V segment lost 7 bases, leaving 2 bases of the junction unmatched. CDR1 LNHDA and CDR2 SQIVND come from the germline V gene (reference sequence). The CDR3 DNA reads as TGTGCCAGTAAGAGCGGGAACAATGAGCAGTTCTTC. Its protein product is CASKSGNNEQFF.

The CDR3 here is CASNLDRVENIQYF. The CDR3 nucleotides are TGTGCCAGCAACCTGGACAGGGTAGAAAACATTCAGTACTTC. This chain joins TRBV6-6 and TRBJ2-4; 8 bases match TRBD1. From germline, CDR1 is MNHNY and CDR2 SVGAGI (reference sequence). The junction had 7 bases not matched to a gene; V was cut back by 7 bases and J by 5 bases. The CDR3 covers 14 residues.

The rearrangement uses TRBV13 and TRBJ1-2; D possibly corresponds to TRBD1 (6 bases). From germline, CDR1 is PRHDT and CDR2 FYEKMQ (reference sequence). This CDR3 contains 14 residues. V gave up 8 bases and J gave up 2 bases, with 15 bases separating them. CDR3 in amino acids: CASHVGGANYGYTF. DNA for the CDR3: TGTGCCAGCCACGTTGGGGGGGCGAACTATGGCTACACCTTC.

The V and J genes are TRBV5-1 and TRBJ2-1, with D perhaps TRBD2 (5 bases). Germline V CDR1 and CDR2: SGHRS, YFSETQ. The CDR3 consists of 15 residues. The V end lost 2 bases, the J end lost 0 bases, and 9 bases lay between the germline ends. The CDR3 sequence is CASSFGENSYNEQFF. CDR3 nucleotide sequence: TGCGCCAGCAGCTTCGGGGAGAACTCCTACAATGAGCAGTTCTTC.

The CDR3 is CASSRSQGFSNQPQHF. CDR3 coding DNA: TGTGCCAGTAGTCGCTCACAGGGTTTTAGCAATCAGCCCCAGCATTTT. This rearrangement joins TRBV19 to TRBJ1-5; a possible D gene is TRBD1 (6 bases). V was pared by 5 bases and J by 0 bases, with 14 bases between. In germline, CDR1 is LNHDA, CDR2 SQIVND (reference sequence). This CDR3 has 16 residues.